This is a list of T cell receptor beta chains from one sample in a study of control samples from healthy donors and cancer patients. Clones were read by immunoSEQ multiplex PCR, and TCRdb kept only the in-frame ones, dropping some. The sample consists of roughly 120,000 clones, 70% to 90% of them appearing once. Input material: blood. The receptors originated from a man aged 50 or older in good health. CDR3s include the opening cysteine and the closing phenylalanine or tryptophan. A D gene is named only where the DNA matches it firmly. Clone size is shown for a subset of rows, as once, few, many or a class of expanded clone.

j_gene | abundance | d_gene | v_gene | CDR3aa | CDR3nt
TRBJ1-1 | . | . | TRBV7-2 | CASSYINTEAFF | TGTGCCAGCAGCTACATAAACACTGAAGCTTTCTTT
TRBJ2-5 | . | TRBD2 | TRBV13 | CASSWKRGNAETQYF | TGTGCCAGCAGCTGGAAGCGGGGCAATGCGGAGACCCAGTACTTC
TRBJ1-5 | . | . | TRBV5-4 | CASSFWGGGNQPQHF | TGTGCCAGCAGCTTTTGGGGGGGAGGCAATCAGCCCCAGCATTTT
TRBJ2-3 | . | . | TRBV19 | CASRLLPGGTTDTQYF | TGTGCCAGTAGATTACTACCAGGCGGGACCACAGATACGCAGTATTTT
TRBJ2-2 | . | TRBD2 | TRBV4-1 | CASSQELAGGRMGNTGELFF | TGCGCCAGCAGCCAAGAACTCGCGGGGGGGCGGATGGGGAACACCGGGGAGCTGTTTTTT
TRBJ2-7 | . | TRBD1 | TRBV3-1/TRBV3-2 | CASSLGQGYEQYF | TGTGCCAGCAGCCTCGGACAGGGCTACGAGCAGTACTTC
TRBJ2-7 | . | TRBD1 | TRBV5-6 | CASSFGTGGREQYF | TGTGCCAGCAGCTTCGGGACAGGGGGGCGCGAGCAGTACTTC
TRBJ1-2 | . | . | TRBV6-5 | CASSRQVSNYGYTF | TGTGCCAGCAGCCGACAGGTGTCTAACTATGGCTACACCTTC
TRBJ1-4 | . | . | TRBV30 | CAGSWGSEEKLFF | TGTGCCGGATCTTGGGGTTCTGAGGAAAAACTGTTTTTT
TRBJ2-7 | . | TRBD1 | TRBV28 | CASSLTPGDRGFYEQYF | TGTGCCAGCAGTTTAACACCCGGGGACAGGGGTTTTTACGAGCAGTACTTC
TRBJ1-3 | . | . | TRBV5-4 | CASSLYSGNTIYF | TGTGCCAGCAGCTTGTATAGTGGAAACACCATATATTTT
TRBJ1-1 | . | TRBD1 | TRBV11-2 | CASSVDRGLLPAFF | TGTGCCAGCAGCGTCGACAGGGGCCTTTTGCCGGCTTTCTTT
TRBJ2-7 | . | TRBD1 | TRBV19 | CASSIRTGGYEQYF | TGTGCCAGTAGTATTCGAACAGGGGGCTACGAGCAGTACTTC
TRBJ2-5 | . | TRBD1 | TRBV3-1/TRBV3-2 | CASSQERRTGGLETQYF | TGTGCCAGCAGCCAAGAACGCCGCACAGGGGGGCTAGAGACCCAGTACTTC
TRBJ1-1 | . | . | TRBV18 | CASSLDGFNTEAFF | TGTGCCAGCTCTCTGGACGGCTTTAACACTGAAGCTTTCTTT
TRBJ2-3 | . | . | TRBV27 | CASSLNVQGFMQGTQYF | TGTGCCAGCAGTTTAAACGTCCAGGGGTTCATGCAGGGTACGCAGTATTTT
TRBJ1-5 | . | . | TRBV7-2 | CASSLVGATHQPQHF | TGTGCCAGCAGCTTAGTTGGGGCCACACATCAGCCCCAGCATTTT
TRBJ2-2 | . | TRBD1 | TRBV18 | CASSPTGVENTGELFF | TGTGCCAGCTCACCCACAGGGGTGGAGAACACCGGGGAGCTGTTTTTT
TRBJ1-2 | . | TRBD1 | TRBV7-9 | CASSLTGQGAQYGYTF | TGTGCCAGCAGCTTAACGGGACAGGGGGCGCAATATGGCTACACCTTC
TRBJ1-2 | few | . | TRBV9 | CASSDKLSGYTF | TGTGCCAGCAGCGACAAACTTTCCGGCTACACCTTC
TRBJ1-3 | . | . | TRBV5-1 | CASSYTSGSSGNTIYF | TGCGCCAGCAGCTATACCTCGGGGAGTAGTGGAAACACCATATATTTT
TRBJ1-5 | . | . | TRBV2 | CASSEFRYSNQPQHF | TGTGCCAGCAGTGAATTCAGGTATAGCAATCAGCCCCAGCATTTT
TRBJ2-5 | . | . | TRBV7-2 | CASTLIPQRVQETQYF | TGTGCCAGCACCCTGATCCCCCAGCGGGTCCAAGAGACCCAGTACTTC
TRBJ1-6 | . | . | TRBV29-1 | CSVQLGSHSPLHF | TGCAGCGTTCAACTTGGAAGCCATTCACCCCTCCACTTT
TRBJ2-1 | . | TRBD1 | TRBV19 | CASSVRGRGSSYNEQFF | TGTGCCAGTAGTGTACGAGGCAGGGGGAGCTCCTACAATGAGCAGTTCTTC
TRBJ2-7 | . | . | TRBV2 | CASSVRGATYEQYF | TGTGCCAGCAGTGTTCGGGGGGCAACCTACGAGCAGTACTTC
TRBJ2-5 | . | . | TRBV18 | CASSDKETQYF | TGTGCCAGCTCAGATAAAGAGACCCAGTACTTC
TRBJ2-3 | few | TRBD2 | TRBV2 | CASSVQRGYTDTQYF | TGTGCCAGCAGTGTTCAGCGGGGCTACACAGATACGCAGTATTTT
TRBJ2-7 | . | . | TRBV6-5 | CASRGVGEEQYF | TGTGCCAGCAGGGGTGTAGGGGAAGAGCAGTACTTC
TRBJ2-1 | . | TRBD1 | TRBV11-3 | CASSLDGARRGLGNEQFF | TGTGCCAGCAGCTTAGATGGAGCCCGCAGGGGGCTAGGGAATGAGCAGTTCTTC
TRBJ1-4 | . | . | TRBV19 | CATHQVNNEKLFF | TGTGCCACCCACCAAGTAAATAATGAAAAACTGTTTTTT